This is a list of T cell receptor beta chains from one sample in a study of shared clonotypes between healthy human individuals. The protocol was immunoSEQ multiplex PCR, while the TCRdb copy is restricted to in-frame clones and leaves out a portion. The sample yields millions of clones, just under 95% seen once. Source material: naive CD8+ T cells sorted from blood. Receptors originate from a young man in good health. CDR3s include the opening cysteine and the closing phenylalanine or tryptophan. D genes are given only for firm matches. Part of the rows lack a size; the others show once, few, many or a class for expanded clones.

d_gene	v_gene	j_gene	abundance	CDR3aa	CDR3nt
TRBD1	TRBV7-9	TRBJ2-1	.	CASSPGQGTGNEQFF	TGTGCCAGCAGCCCGGGACAGGGGACGGGGAATGAGCAGTTCTTC
.	TRBV7-9	TRBJ2-5	.	CASSSWDNQETQYF	TGTGCCAGCAGCTCCTGGGACAACCAAGAGACCCAGTACTTC
.	TRBV6-6	TRBJ2-7	.	CASSYSPLYEQYF	TGTGCCAGCAGTTACTCGCCGCTCTACGAGCAGTACTTC
.	TRBV11-2	TRBJ2-1	once	CASSLFGVAPSSYNEQFF	TGTGCCAGCAGCCTATTTGGGGTAGCCCCAAGCTCCTACAATGAGCAGTTCTTC
.	TRBV19	TRBJ2-7	.	CASSIGNGGQYF	TGTGCCAGTAGTATAGGAAACGGAGGGCAGTACTTC
TRBD1	TRBV19	TRBJ1-2	.	CASSDKGRGLGYTF	TGTGCCAGTAGCGACAAGGGCAGGGGGCTTGGCTACACCTTC
TRBD1	TRBV13	TRBJ2-5	once	CASSSGTAFGETQYF	TGTGCCAGCAGCTCGGGGACAGCGTTCGGGGAGACCCAGTACTTC
.	TRBV28	TRBJ1-2	few	CASRHLGDGYTF	TGTGCCAGCAGGCACTTGGGTGATGGCTACACCTTC
TRBD2	TRBV7-6	TRBJ2-7	.	CASSLLTSGSSREQYF	TGTGCCAGCAGCTTATTGACTAGCGGGAGTTCTCGGGAGCAGTACTTC
.	TRBV28	TRBJ2-1	.	CASSLDGTYNEQFF	TGTGCCAGCAGTTTGGACGGAACCTACAATGAGCAGTTCTTC
.	TRBV4-1	TRBJ2-1	.	CASSQTRGPAYNEQFF	TGCGCCAGCAGCCAAACCCGGGGGCCCGCCTACAATGAGCAGTTCTTC
.	TRBV4-1	TRBJ2-5	.	CASSQDGEETQYF	TGCGCCAGCAGCCAAGATGGCGAAGAGACCCAGTACTTC
.	TRBV7-9	TRBJ1-4	.	CASSSPRFEKLFF	TGTGCCAGCAGCTCCCCCCGGTTTGAAAAACTGTTTTTT
.	TRBV6-6	TRBJ2-5	.	CASSYVQGDFQETQYF	TGTGCCAGCAGTTACGTCCAGGGTGATTTCCAAGAGACCCAGTACTTC
TRBD2	TRBV13	TRBJ2-2	.	CASSQLAGVPNTGELFF	TGTGCCAGCAGCCAACTAGCGGGCGTCCCCAACACCGGGGAGCTGTTTTTT
TRBD2	TRBV2	TRBJ2-1	.	CADSGGPGNEQFF	TGTGCCGATAGCGGGGGCCCTGGCAATGAGCAGTTCTTC
.	TRBV27	TRBJ2-1	.	CASSLVGSSYNEQFF	TGTGCCAGCAGTTTAGTGGGGAGCTCCTACAATGAGCAGTTCTTC
.	TRBV6-5	TRBJ1-4	.	CASSYSTMEKLFF	TGTGCCAGCAGTTACTCGACAATGGAAAAACTGTTTTTT
TRBD2	TRBV27	TRBJ2-1	.	CASSPRTSGYNEQFF	TGTGCCAGCAGCCCAAGGACTAGCGGATACAATGAGCAGTTCTTC
TRBD1	TRBV4-1	TRBJ1-5	.	CASSQVGGTAQPQHF	TGCGCCAGCAGCCAAGTAGGAGGGACAGCCCAGCCCCAGCATTTT
.	TRBV27	TRBJ2-1	.	CASSNSGLDNEQFF	TGTGCCAGCAGTAATTCAGGGTTGGACAATGAGCAGTTCTTC
TRBD2	TRBV7-9	TRBJ2-2	.	CASSPEPGGNTGELFF	TGTGCCAGCAGCCCCGAGCCGGGGGGGAACACCGGGGAGCTGTTTTTT
.	TRBV19	TRBJ1-1	.	CASSISIWTEAFF	TGTGCCAGTAGTATCAGCATCTGGACTGAAGCTTTCTTT
TRBD2	TRBV5-6	TRBJ2-3	.	CASSFEREGRNTQYF	TGTGCCAGCAGCTTCGAGCGGGAGGGCCGAAATACGCAGTATTTT
.	TRBV2	TRBJ1-1	.	CASSGHELNTEAFF	TGTGCCAGCAGTGGACACGAATTGAACACTGAAGCTTTCTTT
.	TRBV6-5	TRBJ2-6	once	CASSYFGSGANVLTF	TGTGCCAGCAGTTATTTTGGCTCTGGGGCCAACGTCCTGACTTTC
.	TRBV4-1	TRBJ2-1	once	CASSQDRPDEQFF	TGCGCCAGCAGCCAAGATCGGCCCGATGAGCAGTTCTTC
TRBD2	TRBV6-5	TRBJ2-5	.	CATNGGGQETQYF	TGTGCCACCAACGGGGGGGGCCAAGAGACCCAGTACTTC
.	TRBV19	TRBJ2-1	.	CASSITGSYNEQFF	TGTGCCAGTAGTATAACAGGGTCCTACAATGAGCAGTTCTTC
TRBD1	TRBV5-1	TRBJ2-7	.	CASSFDRGLRREQYF	TGCGCCAGCAGCTTTGACAGGGGGCTGAGAAGAGAGCAGTACTTC
.	TRBV28	TRBJ1-6	.	CASSPPWGLILSSSYNSPLHF	TGTGCCAGCAGTCCCCCTTGGGGTCTCATCCTTTCAAGCTCCTATAATTCACCCCTCCACTTT
.	TRBV30	TRBJ1-1	.	CAWSEANTEAFF	TGTGCCTGGAGTGAGGCGAACACTGAAGCTTTCTTT
.	TRBV19	TRBJ2-1	.	CASSMLAANEQFF	TGTGCCAGTAGTATGCTGGCGGCGAATGAGCAGTTCTTC
TRBD2	TRBV4-3	TRBJ2-4	.	CASSQDRRENRGIQYF	TGCGCCAGCAGCCAAGATCGGCGGGAGAACCGGGGCATTCAGTACTTC
TRBD1	TRBV6-1	TRBJ2-7	.	CASSEVQGVWYEQYF	TGTGCCAGCAGTGAAGTTCAGGGGGTGTGGTACGAGCAGTACTTC
.	TRBV10-3	TRBJ1-4	.	CAISESWGLYEKLFF	TGTGCCATCAGTGAGTCGTGGGGGCTCTATGAAAAACTGTTTTTT
.	TRBV6-6	TRBJ2-1	.	CASSYLGYGANEQFF	TGTGCCAGCAGTTATTTAGGTTATGGGGCCAATGAGCAGTTCTTC
TRBD1	TRBV10-3	TRBJ1-2	.	CAISEEGLGGYYGYTF	TGTGCCATCAGTGAGGAAGGGTTAGGGGGCTACTATGGCTACACCTTC
.	TRBV5-5	TRBJ2-7	.	CASSLADGPYEQYF	TGTGCCAGCAGCTTGGCGGACGGTCCCTACGAGCAGTACTTC
.	TRBV13	TRBJ2-5	.	CASSSTTGWVETQYF	TGTGCCAGCAGCTCTACGACGGGATGGGTGGAGACCCAGTACTTC
.	TRBV30	TRBJ2-7	.	CAWSPSYEQYF	TGTGCCTGGAGTCCCTCCTACGAGCAGTACTTC
.	TRBV27	TRBJ1-5	.	CASSLMGADQPQHF	TGTGCCAGCAGTTTAATGGGAGCCGATCAGCCCCAGCATTTT
TRBD2	TRBV15	TRBJ2-1	.	CATSRDRGSSNEQFF	TGTGCCACCAGCAGAGATCGCGGGAGTAGTAATGAGCAGTTCTTC
TRBD1	TRBV6-5	TRBJ2-7	.	CAMQTGGCPYEQYF	TGTGCCATGCAGACAGGGGGCTGCCCCTACGAGCAGTACTTC
TRBD1	TRBV7-9	TRBJ1-2	.	CASSEGAYGYTF	TGTGCCAGCTCAGAGGGGGCATATGGCTACACCTTC
.	TRBV7-9	TRBJ2-1	.	CASSLPSYNEQFF	TGTGCCAGCAGCTTACCGTCCTACAATGAGCAGTTCTTC
TRBD1	TRBV7-2	TRBJ2-7	.	CASSFGTGSYEQYF	TGTGCCAGCAGCTTCGGGACAGGGTCCTACGAGCAGTACTTC
.	TRBV25-1	TRBJ2-7	.	CASSPRGRSTSYEQYF	TGTGCCAGCAGTCCCCGCGGGCGCTCTACCTCCTACGAGCAGTACTTC
TRBD1	TRBV15	TRBJ2-7	once	CATSRDPGTGDYEQYF	TGTGCCACCAGCAGAGACCCCGGGACAGGGGACTACGAGCAGTACTTC